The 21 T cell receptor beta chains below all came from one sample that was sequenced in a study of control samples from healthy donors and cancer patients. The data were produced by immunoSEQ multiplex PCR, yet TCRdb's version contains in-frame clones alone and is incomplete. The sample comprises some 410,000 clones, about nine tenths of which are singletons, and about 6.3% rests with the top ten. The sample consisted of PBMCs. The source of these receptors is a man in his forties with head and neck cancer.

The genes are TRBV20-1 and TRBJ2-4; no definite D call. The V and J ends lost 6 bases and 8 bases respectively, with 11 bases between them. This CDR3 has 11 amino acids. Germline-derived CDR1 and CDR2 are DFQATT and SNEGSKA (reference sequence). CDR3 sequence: CSAISSDIQYF. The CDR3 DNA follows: TGCAGTGCAATTAGCAGTGACATTCAGTACTTC.

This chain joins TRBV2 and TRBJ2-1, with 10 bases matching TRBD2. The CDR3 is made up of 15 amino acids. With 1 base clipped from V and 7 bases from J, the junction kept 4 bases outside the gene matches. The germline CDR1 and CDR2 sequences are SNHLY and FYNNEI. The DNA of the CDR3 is TGTGCCAGCAGTGAAGAAGCGGGGGGGCGGAATGAGCAGTTCTTC. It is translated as CASSEEAGGRNEQFF.

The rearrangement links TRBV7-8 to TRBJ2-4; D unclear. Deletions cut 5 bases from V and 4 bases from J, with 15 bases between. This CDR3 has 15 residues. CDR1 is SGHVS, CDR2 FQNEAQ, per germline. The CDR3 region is CASSPFGLLKNIQYF. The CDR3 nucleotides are TGTGCCAGCAGCCCTTTCGGCCTTTTAAAAAACATTCAGTACTTC.

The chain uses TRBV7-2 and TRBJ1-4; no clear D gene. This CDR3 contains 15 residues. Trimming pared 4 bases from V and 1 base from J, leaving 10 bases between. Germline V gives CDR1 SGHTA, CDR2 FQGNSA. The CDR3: CASSYQPLTNEKLFF. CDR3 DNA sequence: TGTGCCAGCAGCTATCAGCCCCTAACTAATGAAAAACTGTTTTTT.

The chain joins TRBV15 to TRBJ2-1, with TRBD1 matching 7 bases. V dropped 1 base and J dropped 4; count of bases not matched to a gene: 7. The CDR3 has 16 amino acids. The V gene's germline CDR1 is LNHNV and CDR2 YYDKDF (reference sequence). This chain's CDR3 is CATSRAVGTVYNEQFF. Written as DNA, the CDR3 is TGTGCCACCAGCAGAGCCGTCGGGACAGTATACAATGAGCAGTTCTTC.

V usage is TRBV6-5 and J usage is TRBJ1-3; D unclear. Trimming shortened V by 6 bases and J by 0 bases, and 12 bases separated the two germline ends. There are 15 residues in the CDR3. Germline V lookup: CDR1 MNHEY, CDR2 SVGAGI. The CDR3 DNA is TGTGCCAGCAGGAGCGACACGGCCTCTGGAAACACCATATATTTT. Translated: CASRSDTASGNTIYF.

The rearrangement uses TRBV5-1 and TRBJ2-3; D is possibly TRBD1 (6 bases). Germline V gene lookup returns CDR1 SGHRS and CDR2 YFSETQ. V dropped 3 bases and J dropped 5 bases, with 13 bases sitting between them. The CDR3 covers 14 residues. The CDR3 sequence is CASSSIPGEDTQYF. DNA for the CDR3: TGCGCCAGCAGCTCGATCCCAGGGGAAGATACGCAGTATTTT.

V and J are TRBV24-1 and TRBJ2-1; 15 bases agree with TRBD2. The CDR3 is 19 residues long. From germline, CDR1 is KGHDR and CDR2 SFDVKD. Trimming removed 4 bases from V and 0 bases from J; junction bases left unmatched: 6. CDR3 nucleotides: TGTGCCACCAGTGACCCAGGGACTAGCGGGGGGAGCTCCTACAATGAGCAGTTCTTC. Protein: CATSDPGTSGGSSYNEQFF.

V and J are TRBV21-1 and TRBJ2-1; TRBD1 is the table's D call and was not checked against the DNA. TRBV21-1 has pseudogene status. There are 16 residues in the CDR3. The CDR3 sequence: CASSKVGRGPKNEQFF. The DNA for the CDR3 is TGTGCCAGCAGCAAAGTAGGCAGGGGGCCTAAGAATGAGCAGTTCTTC.

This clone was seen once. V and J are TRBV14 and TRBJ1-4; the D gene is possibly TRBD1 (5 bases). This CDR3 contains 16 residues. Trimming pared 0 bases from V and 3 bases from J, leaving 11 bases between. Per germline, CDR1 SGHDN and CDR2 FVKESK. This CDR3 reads CASSQEITGSNEKLFF. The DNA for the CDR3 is TGTGCCAGCAGCCAAGAAATCACAGGATCTAATGAAAAACTGTTTTTT.

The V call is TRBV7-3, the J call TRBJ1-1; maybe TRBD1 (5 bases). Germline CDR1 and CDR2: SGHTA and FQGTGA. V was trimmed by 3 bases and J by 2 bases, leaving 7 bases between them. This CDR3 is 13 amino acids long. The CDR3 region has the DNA TGTGCCAGCAGCTTGACAGTAAACACTGAAGCTTTCTTT. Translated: CASSLTVNTEAFF.

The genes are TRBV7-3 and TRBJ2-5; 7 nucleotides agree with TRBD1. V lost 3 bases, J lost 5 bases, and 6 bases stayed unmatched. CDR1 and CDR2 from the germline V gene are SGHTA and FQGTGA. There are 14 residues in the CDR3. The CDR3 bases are TGTGCCAGCAGCTTGACAGGGACACGGGAGACCCAGTACTTC. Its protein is CASSLTGTRETQYF.

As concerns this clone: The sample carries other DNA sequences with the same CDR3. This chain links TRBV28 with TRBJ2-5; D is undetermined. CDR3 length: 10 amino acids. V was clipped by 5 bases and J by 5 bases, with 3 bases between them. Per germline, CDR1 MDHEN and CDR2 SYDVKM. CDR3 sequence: CASSLETQYF. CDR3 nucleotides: TGTGCCAGCAGTCTTGAGACCCAGTACTTC.

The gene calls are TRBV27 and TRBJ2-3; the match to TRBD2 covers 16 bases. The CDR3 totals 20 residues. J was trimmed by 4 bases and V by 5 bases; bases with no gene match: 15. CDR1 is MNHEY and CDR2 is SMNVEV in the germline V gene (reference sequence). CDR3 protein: CASSPPPGLAGGSWADTQYF. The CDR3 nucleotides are TGTGCCAGCAGTCCCCCCCCGGGACTAGCGGGAGGGTCATGGGCAGATACGCAGTATTTT.

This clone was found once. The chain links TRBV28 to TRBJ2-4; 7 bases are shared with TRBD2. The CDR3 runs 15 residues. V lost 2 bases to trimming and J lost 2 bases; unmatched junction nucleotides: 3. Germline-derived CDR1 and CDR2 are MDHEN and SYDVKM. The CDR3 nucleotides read TGTGCCAGCAGTTTAAGCGGGAAATCCAAAAACATTCAGTACTTC. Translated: CASSLSGKSKNIQYF. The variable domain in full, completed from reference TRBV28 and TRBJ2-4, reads DVKVTQSSRYLVKRTGEKVFLECVQDMDHENMFWYRQDPGLGLRLIYFSYDVKMKEKGDIPEGYSVSREKKERFSLILESASTNQTSMYLCASSLSGKSKNIQYFGAGTRLSVL.

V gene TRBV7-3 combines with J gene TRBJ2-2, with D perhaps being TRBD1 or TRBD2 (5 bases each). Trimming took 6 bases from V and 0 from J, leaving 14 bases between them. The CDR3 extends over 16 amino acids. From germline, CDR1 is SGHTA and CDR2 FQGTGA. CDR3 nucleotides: TGTGCCAGCAGTGGGACCACAGGAGCGAACACCGGGGAGCTGTTTTTT. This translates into CASSGTTGANTGELFF.

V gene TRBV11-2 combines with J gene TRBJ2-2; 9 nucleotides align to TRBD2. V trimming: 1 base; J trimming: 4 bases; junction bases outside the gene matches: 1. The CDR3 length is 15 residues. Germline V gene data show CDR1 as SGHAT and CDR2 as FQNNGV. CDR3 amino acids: CASSLGTSVTGELFF. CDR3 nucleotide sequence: TGTGCCAGCAGCTTAGGGACTAGCGTCACCGGGGAGCTGTTTTTT.

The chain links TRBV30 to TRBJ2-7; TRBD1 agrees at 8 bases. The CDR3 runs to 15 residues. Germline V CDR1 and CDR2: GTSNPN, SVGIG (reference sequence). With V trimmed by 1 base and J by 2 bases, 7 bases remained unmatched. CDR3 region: CAWSGFGQGAYEQYF. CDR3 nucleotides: TGTGCCTGGAGTGGCTTTGGACAGGGAGCCTACGAGCAGTACTTC. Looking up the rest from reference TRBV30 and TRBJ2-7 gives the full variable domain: SQTIHQWPATLVQPVGSPLSLECTVEGTSNPNLYWYRQAAGRGLQLLFYSVGIGQISSEVPQNLSASRPQDRQFILSSKKLLLSDSGFYLCAWSGFGQGAYEQYFGPGTRLTVT.

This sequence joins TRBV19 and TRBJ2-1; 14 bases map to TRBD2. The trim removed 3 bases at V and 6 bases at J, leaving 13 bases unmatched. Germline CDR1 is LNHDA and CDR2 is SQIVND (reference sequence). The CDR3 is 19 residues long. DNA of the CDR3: TGTGCCAGTAGTATGTTTCCCGCCGGGACTAGCGGGAGCGCCAATGAGCAGTTCTTC. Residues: CASSMFPAGTSGSANEQFF.

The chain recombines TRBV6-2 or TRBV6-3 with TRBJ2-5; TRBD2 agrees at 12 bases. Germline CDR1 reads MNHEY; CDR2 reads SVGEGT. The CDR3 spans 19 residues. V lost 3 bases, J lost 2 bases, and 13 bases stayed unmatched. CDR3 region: CASSYRPSGGAVGQETQYF. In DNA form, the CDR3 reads TGTGCCAGCAGTTATCGACCTAGCGGGGGGGCTGTAGGACAAGAGACCCAGTACTTC.

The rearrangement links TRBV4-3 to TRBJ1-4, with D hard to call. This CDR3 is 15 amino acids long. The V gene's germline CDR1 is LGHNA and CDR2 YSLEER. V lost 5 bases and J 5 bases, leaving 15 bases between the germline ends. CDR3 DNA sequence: TGCGCCAGCAGCACCGAGTTGTTTTCCAATGAAAAACTGTTTTTT. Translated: CASSTELFSNEKLFF.